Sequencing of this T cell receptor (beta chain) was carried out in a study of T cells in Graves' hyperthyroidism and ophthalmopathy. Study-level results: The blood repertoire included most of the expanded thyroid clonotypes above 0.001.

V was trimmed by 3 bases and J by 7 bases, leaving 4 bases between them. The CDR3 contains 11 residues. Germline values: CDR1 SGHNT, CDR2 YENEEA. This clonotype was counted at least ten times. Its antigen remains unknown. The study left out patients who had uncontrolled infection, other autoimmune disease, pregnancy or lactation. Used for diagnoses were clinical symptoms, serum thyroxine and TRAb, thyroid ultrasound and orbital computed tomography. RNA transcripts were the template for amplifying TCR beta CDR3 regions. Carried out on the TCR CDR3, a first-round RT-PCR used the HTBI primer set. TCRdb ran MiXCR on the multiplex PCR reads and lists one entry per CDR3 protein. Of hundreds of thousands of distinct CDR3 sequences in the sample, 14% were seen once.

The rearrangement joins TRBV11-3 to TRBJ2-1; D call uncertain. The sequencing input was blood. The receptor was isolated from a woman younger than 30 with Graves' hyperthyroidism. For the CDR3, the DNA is TGTGCCAGCAGCTTTGAAAATGAGCAGTTCTTC. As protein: CASSFENEQFF.